This T cell receptor beta chain was recovered during a study of cytomegalovirus exposure and HLA in healthy donors. The study's findings and limits: The listing of 150 or so TCR beta chains classed them as cytomegalovirus-associated.

13 Jbeta primers and 60 Vbeta primers were used for the PCR. Assay used: immunoSEQ multiplex PCR; TCRdb lists only in-frame clones, some missing. The table shows some 130,000 clones, with over 70% occurring only once. The CDR3 contains 14 residues. Points on this clone: Its antigen is not identified.

This sequence joins TRBV21-1 and TRBJ2-3; TRBD1, as called in the table, went unchecked against the DNA. TRBV21-1 is termed a pseudogene. This TCR was recovered from a woman between 40 and 50 years old in good health and CMV-seronegative. The sequenced sample was PBMCs. In nucleotides, the CDR3 is TGTGCCAGCAGCCGGTCCCCCAGGGCCTATACGCAGTATTTT. The encoded protein is CASSRSPRAYTQYF.